The 21 T cell receptor beta chains reported below all come from one sample, sequenced in a study of long-term antiretroviral therapy in people with HIV. An immunoSEQ assay, version v3.0, was performed at survey level. TCRdb keeps only in-frame clones here, not all; method: immunoSEQ multiplex PCR. This repertoire shows some 16,000 clones, more than 75% found once; its top ten account for around 13%. This specimen was unsorted PBMCs, taken 0.7 years before starting antiretroviral therapy. These receptors were collected from a man aged 45-65 years with HIV.

The chain recombines TRBV10-3 with TRBJ2-1, with 14 bases aligning to TRBD2. Germline CDR1 is ENHRY and CDR2 is SYGVKD. The ends lost 4 bases at V and 0 bases at J; junction bases unmatched: 5. CDR3 size: 18 residues. CDR3 coding DNA: TGTGCCATCAGTGGGACTAGCGGGGGGCGAGGCTCCTACAATGAGCAGTTCTTC. This translates into CAISGTSGGRGSYNEQFF.

The chain is built from TRBV5-4 and TRBJ1-3, with a possible D match to TRBD1 (5 bases). With 4 bases removed from V and 4 bases from J, the gap between germline ends came to 21 bases. The length of the CDR3 is 17 residues. From germline, CDR1 is SGHNT and CDR2 YYREEE (reference sequence). CDR3 sequence: CASSVAGSIVKGNTIYF. CDR3 nucleotides: TGTGCCAGCAGCGTGGCAGGGAGTATCGTTAAAGGAAACACCATATATTTT.

This rearrangement joins TRBV30 to TRBJ1-2, with TRBD1 matching over 8 bases. Germline V gene data show CDR1 as GTSNPN and CDR2 as SVGIG (reference sequence). Trimming cost V 3 bases and J 8 bases; bases outside gene matches: 8. The CDR3 runs to 13 residues. CDR3 residues: CAWRPQGAVGYTF. The CDR3 region has the DNA TGTGCCTGGAGGCCCCAGGGGGCAGTGGGCTACACCTTC.

The CDR3 region is CASSASMRDINTEAFF. CDR3 in DNA: TGTGCCAGCTCAGCATCAATGCGGGACATAAACACTGAAGCTTTCTTT. The rearrangement joins TRBV18 to TRBJ1-1; weak D call: TRBD1 (6 bases). The germline V gene encodes CDR1 KGHSH and CDR2 LQKENI. The CDR3 consists of 16 residues. Trimming took off 5 bases at V and 2 bases at J, with 18 bases between the two ends.

This rearrangement joins TRBV5-6 to TRBJ1-4, with D uncertain. The CDR3 is 15 residues long. Per the germline V gene, CDR1 is SGHDT and CDR2 is YYEEEE. V lost 0 bases to trimming and J lost 2 bases, with 8 bases between them. CDR3 coding DNA: TGTGCCAGCAGCTTGGGGGTTGGTACTAATGAAAAACTGTTTTTT. It is translated as CASSLGVGTNEKLFF.

CDR3 region: CASSYQPRGNSPLHF. CDR3 DNA: TGTGCCAGCAGTTACCAGCCCCGCGGTAATTCACCCCTCCACTTT. This rearrangement joins TRBV6-5 to TRBJ1-6; D not resolved. Trimming pared 2 bases from V and 6 bases from J, leaving 11 bases between. The germline V gene encodes CDR1 MNHEY and CDR2 SVGAGI. The CDR3 has 15 residues.

V and J are TRBV7-9 and TRBJ2-7; D perhaps matches TRBD1 (5 bases). Germline V gene data show CDR1 as SEHNR and CDR2 as FQNEAQ (reference sequence). Trimming took off 3 bases at V and 0 bases at J, with 9 bases between the two ends. CDR3 size: 14 residues. The CDR3 DNA reads TGTGCCAGCAGCTTTGAAGGGGACTCCTACGAGCAGTACTTC. Protein product: CASSFEGDSYEQYF. Based on the CDR3 plus reference TRBV7-9 and TRBJ2-7, the full variable domain is DTGVSQNPRHKITKRGQNVTFRCDPISEHNRLYWYRQTLGQGPEFLTYFQNEAQLEKSRLLSDRFSAERPKGSFSTLEIQRTEQGDSAMYLCASSFEGDSYEQYFGPGTRLTVT.

The chain carries TRBV27 and TRBJ1-2, with D possibly matching TRBD1 (5 bases). Trimming shortened V by 0 bases and J by 1 base, and 9 bases separated the two germline ends. Germline CDR1 and CDR2: MNHEY and SMNVEV (reference sequence). The CDR3 is 15 amino acids. CDR3 in amino acids: CASSLSRAFNYGYTF. CDR3 sequence (DNA): TGTGCCAGCAGTTTATCCAGGGCCTTTAACTATGGCTACACCTTC.

The gene calls are TRBV19 and TRBJ1-6; D unresolved. The V gene lost 2 bases and the J gene lost 10 bases, with 6 bases spanning the gap. The CDR3 consists of 12 residues. Germline values: CDR1 LNHDA, CDR2 SQIVND (reference sequence). DNA of the CDR3: TGTGCCAGTAGTATAATGGGATCACCCCTCCACTTT. This translates into CASSIMGSPLHF.

The rearrangement links TRBV7-2 to TRBJ2-7, with 13 bases aligning to TRBD2. V trimming: 3 bases; J trimming: 5 bases; junction bases outside the gene matches: 7. CDR3 length: 16 amino acids. Germline V CDR1 and CDR2: SGHTA, FQGNSA. CDR3 DNA sequence: TGTGCCAGCAGCTTGTCACTAGCGGGGGGGAATGACGAGCAGTACTTC. The encoded protein is CASSLSLAGGNDEQYF. Full variable domain (missing parts from reference TRBV7-2 and TRBJ2-7): GAGVSQSPSNKVTEKGKDVELRCDPISGHTALYWYRQSLGQGLEFLIYFQGNSAPDKSGLPSDRFSAERTGGSVSTLTIQRTQQEDSAVYLCASSLSLAGGNDEQYFGPGTRLTVT.

The rearrangement links TRBV4-2 to TRBJ2-2, with TRBD2 matching over 9 bases. The CDR3 consists of 16 residues. V shed 4 bases, J shed 6 bases, and the junction held 9 bases outside the gene matches. Germline V CDR1 and CDR2: LGHNA, YNFKEQ. The CDR3 sequence is CASSPLRAGGSGELFF. CDR3 nucleotides: TGTGCCAGCAGCCCCCTTAGAGCGGGAGGATCCGGGGAGCTGTTTTTT.

The chain links TRBV6-5 to TRBJ1-2, with D perhaps matching TRBD1 (6 bases). The germline CDR1 and CDR2 sequences are MNHEY and SVGAGI. The CDR3 has 15 residues. The V and J ends lost 2 bases and 4 bases respectively, with 14 bases between them. The CDR3 DNA sequence: TGTGCCAGCAGTTACCCCACGGGGGGCCTCTATGGCTACACCTTC. This translates into CASSYPTGGLYGYTF.

This sequence joins TRBV30 and TRBJ2-1; 7 nucleotides match TRBD2. Unmatched junction bases numbered 10, after V lost 2 bases and J lost 12 bases. Looked up from germline, CDR1 is GTSNPN and CDR2 is SVGIG (reference sequence). CDR3 length equals 13 residues. The CDR3 here is CAWSMRAGVVQFF. In DNA, the CDR3 is TGTGCCTGGAGTATGCGCGCGGGGGTGGTGCAGTTCTTC.

The chain uses TRBV2 and TRBJ1-5; 11 nucleotides line up with TRBD1. This CDR3 has 15 amino acids. Germline V gene lookup returns CDR1 SNHLY and CDR2 FYNNEI. Trimming at V came to 0 bases and at J to 9 bases, leaving 4 bases not matched to a gene. CDR3 sequence (DNA): TGTGCCAGCAGTGAAGCTCCGGGACAGGGGGGGCCCCAGCATTTT. It specifies CASSEAPGQGGPQHF.

V usage is TRBV21-1 and J usage is TRBJ2-7; TRBD1, the table's D call, lacks a check against the DNA. TRBV21-1 is noted as a pseudogene. The CDR3 length is 14 residues. This CDR3 is CASAAQGNNREQYF. In DNA, the CDR3 is TGTGCCAGCGCAGCACAGGGAAACAACCGCGAGCAGTACTTC.

The CDR3 protein is CASSYSLTGDGGYTF. In DNA form, the CDR3 reads TGTGCCAGCAGTTACTCCCTAACAGGGGACGGTGGCTACACCTTC. The chain carries TRBV6-5 and TRBJ1-2; 7 nucleotides agree with TRBD1. In germline, CDR1 is MNHEY, CDR2 SVGAGI. CDR3 size: 15 residues. V lost 0 bases and J lost 7; bases outside the gene matches: 8.

This chain links TRBV6-6 with TRBJ2-3; no clear D. The CDR3 spans 15 residues. V was cut by 0 bases and J by 0 bases, with 7 bases left in between. The V gene's germline CDR1 is MNHNY and CDR2 SVGAGI (reference sequence). The chain's CDR3 is CASSYSVTSTDTQYF. The CDR3 DNA follows: TGTGCCAGCAGTTACTCGGTGACGAGCACAGATACGCAGTATTTT.

The chain recombines TRBV4-3 with TRBJ1-6, with D unresolved. This CDR3 region has 18 residues. V was trimmed by 0 bases and J by 7 bases, leaving 19 bases between them. Germline CDR1 is LGHNA and CDR2 is YSLEER. Here the CDR3 reads CASSQELEAAGNNSPLHF. CDR3 coding DNA: TGCGCCAGCAGCCAAGAGTTGGAGGCAGCTGGGAACAATTCACCCCTCCACTTT.

The rearrangement uses TRBV5-4 and TRBJ1-2; D is unresolved. The length of the CDR3 is 14 residues. Between the trimmed V and J ends, which lost 3 bases and 2 bases, there was a span of 11 bases. Per germline, CDR1 SGHNT and CDR2 YYREEE (reference sequence). The CDR3 protein is CASSSPVDNYGYTF. The CDR3 DNA is TGTGCCAGCAGCTCGCCGGTAGACAACTATGGCTACACCTTC.

This chain connects TRBV30 to TRBJ1-1; D is ambiguous. CDR3 size: 13 residues. Trimming took 3 bases from V and 0 from J, leaving 8 bases between them. CDR1 is GTSNPN, CDR2 SVGIG, per germline (reference sequence). CDR3 bases: TGTGCCTGGAGGACGGGCCTGAACACTGAAGCTTTCTTT. Translating it yields CAWRTGLNTEAFF.

The chain recombines TRBV28 with TRBJ2-5, with TRBD2 matching over 13 bases. There are 16 residues in the CDR3. J lost 5 bases, V lost 3 bases, and 6 bases had no gene match. Germline lookup yields CDR1 MDHEN and CDR2 SYDVKM. Here the CDR3 reads CASSFRLAGGGETQYF. CDR3 DNA: TGTGCCAGCAGTTTTCGACTAGCGGGGGGCGGGGAGACCCAGTACTTC.